This T cell receptor (beta chain) was sequenced in a study of PD-L1 blockade in urothelial cancer. Study context: Patients with male sex and bladder-origin urothelial cancer accounted for twenty-five of 29 enrolled.

Synthetic analogs of TCR templates were spiked into every PCR. Libraries were prepared by immunoSEQ multiplex PCR; TCRdb keeps only in-frame clonotypes and omits some of them. The sample holds some 71,000 clones, around 81% seen once. Whole-study results and caveats: Those with durable benefit had larger increases in tumor-associated blood clones at 3 weeks.

Time point meaning: pretreatment peripheral blood. A few counts support this clone. Its antigen is not identified. Per the germline V gene, CDR1 is MDHEN and CDR2 is SYDVKM. The V end lost 2 bases, the J end lost 2 bases, and 16 bases lay between the germline ends. This CDR3 contains 17 residues. The origin of this receptor is a man aged 35 to 55 with urothelial cancer. This specimen was PBMCs, taken around atezolizumab (anti-PD-L1) treatment. The rearrangement links TRBV28 to TRBJ1-5; D gene uncertain. Written as DNA, the CDR3 is TGTGCCAGCAGTTTAGGTAGGAGCAGGAGGGGCAATCAGCCCCAGCATTTT. This encodes CASSLGRSRRGNQPQHF.